This TCR beta chain was found in a study of blood T cell repertoires in COVID-19. Study context: Spain, Italy and the United States supplied samples that represented acute and convalescent COVID-19. In each case, the material was cDNA or gDNA derived from T cells, B-cell-depleted T cells, or PBMCs.

As originally analysed: Reference gene primer amplification gave estimated nucleated cell counts. The repertoire was sequenced with immunoSEQ multiplex PCR; TCRdb's copy has only in-frame clones and lacks some. That table furnishes V, J and clone size, whereas the DNA furnished D and trimming. The sample contains about 150,000 clones, around 81% of which appear only once. CDR3 size: 16 residues. Germline V gene lookup returns CDR1 SNHLY and CDR2 FYNNEI. V lost 4 bases, J lost 0 bases, and 8 bases stayed unmatched. The chain uses TRBV2 and TRBJ1-1; 7 bases are a match to TRBD1. The source is a woman between 50 and 59 years old with acute or convalescent COVID-19. The specimen was peripheral blood. CDR3 region: CASSAVAGGMNTEAFF. CDR3 nucleotides: TGTGCCAGCAGTGCCGTGGCAGGGGGAATGAACACTGAAGCTTTCTTT.